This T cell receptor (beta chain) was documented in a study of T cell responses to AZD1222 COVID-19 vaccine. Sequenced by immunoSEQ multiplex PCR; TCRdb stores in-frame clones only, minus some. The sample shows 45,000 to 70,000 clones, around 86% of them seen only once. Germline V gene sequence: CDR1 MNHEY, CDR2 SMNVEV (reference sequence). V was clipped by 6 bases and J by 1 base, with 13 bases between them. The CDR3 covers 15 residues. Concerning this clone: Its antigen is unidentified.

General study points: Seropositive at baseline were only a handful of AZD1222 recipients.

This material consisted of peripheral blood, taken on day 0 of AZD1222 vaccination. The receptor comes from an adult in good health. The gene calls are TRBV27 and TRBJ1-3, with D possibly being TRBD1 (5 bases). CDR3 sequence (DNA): TGTGCCAGCAGCCAAAAGGGGAGGTCTGGAAACACCATATATTTT. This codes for CASSQKGRSGNTIYF.